The rows below give T cell receptor beta chains drawn from one sample of a study of human T cells and chemical hapten exposure. MiXCR, applied by TCRdb to the RACE reads, yields one record per CDR3 protein. Here the sample spans about 46,000 distinct CDR3 sequences, around 4.5% being singletons. The sequenced sample was whole blood. The receptors stem from a female donor in good health. Some clones in this sample may be carry-over from other donors' samples. The CDR3 runs from the conserved cysteine through the conserved F or W. The order of the fields is V gene, D gene, clone size, J gene, CDR3 DNA, CDR3 protein. D genes are given only for firm matches. Clone sizes are given selectively: once, few, many, or a class where the clone is expanded.

V gene: TRBV27; D gene: TRBD2; clone size: many; J gene: TRBJ2-5; CDR3 DNA: TGTGCCAGCAGTCCGGGGGGGCACGTGGAGACCCAGTACTTC; CDR3 protein: CASSPGGHVETQYF
V gene: TRBV6-1; D gene: .; clone size: few; J gene: TRBJ1-5; CDR3 DNA: TGTGCCAGCAAAACAGGGAGCCCTGGGCCCCAGAATTTT; CDR3 protein: CASKTGSPGPQNF
V gene: TRBV12-3/TRBV12-4; D gene: TRBD1; clone size: many; J gene: TRBJ1-1; CDR3 DNA: TGTGCCAGCAGAAAATTATACCCAAACGCCAACCGGGACAGGGGCGTGAACACTGAAGCTTTCTTT; CDR3 protein: CASRKLYPNANRDRGVNTEAFF
V gene: TRBV6-5; D gene: TRBD2; clone size: .; J gene: TRBJ2-1; CDR3 DNA: TGTGCCAGCAGTAGCAGCGGGATGTCCGGCAATGAGCAGTTCTTC; CDR3 protein: CASSSSGMSGNEQFF
V gene: TRBV7-2; D gene: .; clone size: many; J gene: TRBJ1-3; CDR3 DNA: TGTGCCAGCAGCTTAGCGGCAGCCTCTGGAAACACCATATATTTT; CDR3 protein: CASSLAAASGNTIYF
V gene: TRBV7-2; D gene: TRBD2; clone size: many; J gene: TRBJ2-1; CDR3 DNA: TGTGCCAGCAGCTTAGGGAGTCTAGCGGGGGTTAATGAGCAGTTCTTC; CDR3 protein: CASSLGSLAGVNEQFF
V gene: TRBV7-2; D gene: TRBD1; clone size: few; J gene: TRBJ2-3; CDR3 DNA: TGTGCCAGCAGTAAACCAGGGGGTACGCAGTATTTT; CDR3 protein: CASSKPGGTQYF
V gene: TRBV4-3; D gene: .; clone size: many; J gene: TRBJ1-4; CDR3 DNA: TGCGCCAGCAGCCAAGCTAACAGGGAGAATGAAAAACTGTTTTTT; CDR3 protein: CASSQANRENEKLFF
V gene: TRBV13; D gene: .; clone size: many; J gene: TRBJ2-5; CDR3 DNA: TGTGCCAGCAGCTTACGGTCGGGCCAGTACTTC; CDR3 protein: CASSLRSGQYF
V gene: TRBV7-2; D gene: .; clone size: many; J gene: TRBJ2-6; CDR3 DNA: TGTGCCAGCACCCTACACCTCAGGGGCCCGGGGGCCAACGTCCTGACTTTC; CDR3 protein: CASTLHLRGPGANVLTF
V gene: TRBV6-5; D gene: .; clone size: many; J gene: TRBJ1-5; CDR3 DNA: TGTGCCAGCAGCCCTGAGGACAGCGGGTCACAGCCCCAGCATTTT; CDR3 protein: CASSPEDSGSQPQHF
V gene: TRBV7-2; D gene: TRBD1; clone size: .; J gene: TRBJ1-4; CDR3 DNA: TGTGCCAGCAGCCCGACGGGCACAGGGGGTGAAAAACTGTTTTTT; CDR3 protein: CASSPTGTGGEKLFF
V gene: TRBV29-1; D gene: TRBD1; clone size: many; J gene: TRBJ1-2; CDR3 DNA: TGCAGCGTCGCAAGTGACAGGGGAGGGCCTGGCGGCTACACCTTC; CDR3 protein: CSVASDRGGPGGYTF
V gene: TRBV29-1; D gene: TRBD1; clone size: .; J gene: TRBJ1-2; CDR3 DNA: TGCAGCGTTCTGACAGGGTCCGATGGCTACACCTTC; CDR3 protein: CSVLTGSDGYTF